Following are 3 T cell receptor beta chains from one sample sequenced in a study of metastatic and nonmetastatic thyroid tumors. MiXCR was used by TCRdb to re-call the PCR reads. Among around 89,000 clones listed, 15% were seen once. Prior to thyroid surgery, none of the patients had received any treatment. Sequencing used blood. The origin of the receptors is a female donor with papillary thyroid cancer or a benign thyroid nodule (not recorded which). Some clones in this sample may be carry-over from other donors' samples.

With respect to this clone: This may arise from a read error, as a much more abundant clone is one base away. The CDR3 loop reads CASSSFEGDGEMFF. As DNA, the CDR3 is TGTGCCAGCAGCTCCTTCGAGGGAGACGGGGAGATGTTTTTT. The chain employs TRBV11-2 and TRBJ2-2, with D possibly matching TRBD2 (5 bases). The CDR3 is 14 residues long. Germline V gene data show CDR1 as SGHAT and CDR2 as FQNNGV.

This clone was detected only a few times. The V gene is TRBV28, the J gene TRBJ2-2, with 9 bases aligning to TRBD2. In germline, CDR1 is MDHEN, CDR2 SYDVKM. The junction had 16 bases not matched to a gene; V was cut back by 10 bases and J by 10 bases. This CDR3 has 15 amino acids. The CDR3 protein is CAIVSPNSGGVELFF. The DNA for the CDR3 is TGTGCCATCGTTAGCCCTAATAGCGGGGGAGTGGAGCTGTTTTTT.

This clone has at least ten counts. This rearrangement joins TRBV28 to TRBJ2-7; D gene uncertain. The germline CDR1 and CDR2 sequences are MDHEN and SYDVKM. V lost 8 bases, J lost 2 bases, and 13 bases lay in between. The CDR3 has 13 residues. This CDR3 is CASRDPDAYEQYF. The CDR3 DNA follows: TGTGCCAGCCGCGACCCGGACGCCTACGAGCAGTACTTC.